The 8 T cell receptor beta chains below were found in one sample sequenced in a study of cytomegalovirus exposure and HLA in healthy donors. Researchers ran the PCR with 60 Vbeta and 13 Jbeta primers. Measured with immunoSEQ multiplex PCR; TCRdb has only the in-frame clones, and not every one. The sample consists of approximately 140,000 clones, 80% to 85% of them appearing once. The sample taken for sequencing was PBMCs. These receptors all come from a boy aged 5-17 years in good health and CMV-seronegative.

As DNA, the CDR3 is TGTGCCAGCACCTCCCCGGGTCAGGGCTACTTTAACTATGGCTACACCTTC. Its translation is CASTSPGQGYFNYGYTF. The chain links TRBV5-4 to TRBJ1-2; D perhaps matches TRBD1 (5 bases). The CDR3 sequence is 17 residues long. Germline V gives CDR1 SGHNT, CDR2 YYREEE (reference sequence). Trimming took off 6 bases at V and 1 base at J, with 22 bases between the two ends.

V and J are TRBV11-3 and TRBJ2-7; D call uncertain. Germline V gives CDR1 SGHNT, CDR2 YENEEA. V was clipped by 5 bases and J by 0 bases, with 14 bases between them. The CDR3 is 15 residues long. The CDR3 nucleotides read TGTGCCAGCAGCCACCCTCTTTACAGCTCCTACGAGCAGTACTTC. It specifies CASSHPLYSSYEQYF.

The chain links TRBV6-5 to TRBJ2-7; 8 bases are shared with TRBD1. CDR1 MNHEY and CDR2 SVGAGI come from the germline V gene. This CDR3 comprises 15 residues. Trimming took 4 bases from V and 2 from J; bases not matched to a gene: 7. The CDR3 bases are TGTGCCAGCAGTTCCGGACAGGGTTCAACCTACGAGCAGTACTTC. Its translation: CASSSGQGSTYEQYF.

V is TRBV15 and J is TRBJ1-2; maybe TRBD1 (6 bases). Trimming took 0 bases from V and 2 from J, leaving 16 bases between them. Per the germline V gene, CDR1 is LNHNV and CDR2 is YYDKDF (reference sequence). The CDR3 consists of 17 residues. The CDR3 protein is CATSRDMLGAENYGYTF. The CDR3 region has the DNA TGTGCCACCAGCAGAGATATGTTGGGGGCGGAGAACTATGGCTACACCTTC.

The chain has TRBV2 and TRBJ2-1; 11 bases align to TRBD1. The CDR3 covers 22 residues. Germline values: CDR1 SNHLY, CDR2 FYNNEI. V trimming: 6 bases; J trimming: 5 bases; junction bases outside the gene matches: 27. CDR3 protein: CASRAGQGVLVLALAGHNEQFF. CDR3 DNA sequence: TGTGCCAGCAGAGCGGGACAGGGGGTTCTCGTTTTGGCTCTAGCGGGACACAATGAGCAGTTCTTC.

V gene TRBV30 combines with J gene TRBJ1-4; TRBD1 aligns across 7 bases. V trimming: 3 bases; J trimming: 6 bases; junction bases outside the gene matches: 13. The V gene's germline CDR1 is GTSNPN and CDR2 SVGIG (reference sequence). This CDR3 comprises 16 residues. CDR3 region: CAWRRGQPTRDEKLFF. CDR3 DNA: TGTGCCTGGAGGAGGGGACAGCCTACCCGAGATGAAAAACTGTTTTTT. The variable domain in full, with the rest retrieved from reference TRBV30 and TRBJ1-4, is SQTIHQWPATLVQPVGSPLSLECTVEGTSNPNLYWYRQAAGRGLQLLFYSVGIGQISSEVPQNLSASRPQDRQFILSSKKLLLSDSGFYLCAWRRGQPTRDEKLFFGSGTQLSVL.

The genes are TRBV19 and TRBJ1-4, with a tentative D call TRBD1 (5 bases). The CDR3 runs 17 residues. V lost 2 bases and J 0 bases, leaving 13 bases between the germline ends. The V gene's germline CDR1 is LNHDA and CDR2 SQIVND (reference sequence). The CDR3 protein is CASSITGGTSTNEKLFF. The DNA for the CDR3 is TGTGCCAGTAGTATAACCGGGGGGACCTCAACTAATGAAAAACTGTTTTTT.

This clone has only a few counts. The rearrangement links TRBV11-3 to TRBJ1-3, with 8 bases aligning to TRBD1. V dropped 4 bases and J dropped 7; count of bases not matched to a gene: 12. The V gene's germline CDR1 is SGHNT and CDR2 YENEEA. This CDR3 has 16 amino acids. The CDR3 region is CASSSTGVGEWNTIYF. DNA for the CDR3: TGTGCCAGCAGCTCGACAGGGGTTGGAGAGTGGAACACCATATATTTT.